Included here is one T cell receptor (beta chain) sequence, with context. What it recognizes is unknown. Blood was drawn once per donor, and each sample measured 2 to 2.5 ml. With the 5' RACE reads reprocessed, TCRdb shows one record per CDR3 protein and no DNA. Found here are about 380,000 distinct CDR3 sequences; the top ten clones hold just over 2.5%. This specimen comes from a study of monozygotic twins with inflammatory bowel disease. Overall study findings and caveats: Findings did not support one strong IBD-associated signal or clonotype. Healthy co-twins, by inverse Simpson, had higher TCRbeta diversity than their siblings with IBD. Discordant twins showed the same repertoire similarity as concordant twins, possibly from limited power.

Sequenced input: blood. The TCR was taken from a human donor with ulcerative colitis or Crohn's disease, or a healthy co-twin of an affected twin (not recorded which).

The CDR3 region is CASSFGGGYGYTF. The rearrangement uses TRBV12-3 or TRBV12-4 and TRBJ1-2; the TCRdb D gene call, TRBD1, has no DNA to confirm it. The CDR3 totals 13 residues.